This TCR beta chain was documented in a study of shared clonotypes between healthy human individuals. This table comes from immunoSEQ multiplex PCR, and its TCRdb copy is limited to in-frame clones, with some not included. The table lists around 2,000,000 clones, just under 95% of them singletons. On this clone: Its specificity is unknown.

Findings of the study overall: Relative to memory subsets, naive subsets generally showed larger estimated richness.

This CDR3 has 14 amino acids. From germline, CDR1 is MRHNA and CDR2 SNTAGT. V shed 8 bases, J shed 0 bases, and the junction held 5 bases outside the gene matches. CD45RO-negative, CCR7-positively selected cells formed the naive CD8 fraction, excluding terminally differentiated effector memory CD45RA+ cells. Free of recent acute infections or vaccinations, the donors were healthy HIV-negative adults. The clonotype was recovered from a man aged 18 to 30 in good health. The chain has TRBV6-4 and TRBJ2-3; 7 bases are a match to TRBD2. Sequences were obtained from naive CD8+ T cells sorted from blood. CDR3 coding DNA: TGTGCCAGCCTTAGCGGGTTCAGCACAGATACGCAGTATTTT. Amino acids: CASLSGFSTDTQYF.